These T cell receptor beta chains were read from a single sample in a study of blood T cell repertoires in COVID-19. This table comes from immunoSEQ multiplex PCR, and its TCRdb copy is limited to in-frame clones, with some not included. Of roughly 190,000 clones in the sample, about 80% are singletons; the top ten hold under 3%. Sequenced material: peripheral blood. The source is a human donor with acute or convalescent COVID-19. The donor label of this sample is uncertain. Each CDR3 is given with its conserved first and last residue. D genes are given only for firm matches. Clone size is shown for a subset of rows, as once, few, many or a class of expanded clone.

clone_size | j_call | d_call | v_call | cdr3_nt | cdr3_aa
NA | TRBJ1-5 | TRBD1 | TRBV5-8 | TGTGCCAGCAGCTTGGGACAGGGGAGTCAGCCCCAGCATTTT | CASSLGQGSQPQHF
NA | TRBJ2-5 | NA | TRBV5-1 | TGCGCCAGCTGCTTCCGGGAACCGCAAGAGACCCAGTACTTC | CASCFREPQETQYF
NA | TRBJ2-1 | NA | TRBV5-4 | TGTGCCAGCAGCTTGGCCGGGCGGACAACGGACAATGAGCAGTTCTTC | CASSLAGRTTDNEQFF
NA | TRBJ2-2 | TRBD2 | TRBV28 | TGTGCCAGCGGCCGGACAGCGGGACTAGCGTCTTACACCGGGGAGCTGTTTTTT | CASGRTAGLASYTGELFF
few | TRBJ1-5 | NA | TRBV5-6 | TGTGCCAGCAGCTTGGGCAGGTTGACCAATCAGCCCCAGCATTTT | CASSLGRLTNQPQHF
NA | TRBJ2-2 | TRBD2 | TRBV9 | TGTGCCAGCAGCGAGTATAGCGGGAGGGGCACCGGGGAGCTGTTTTTT | CASSEYSGRGTGELFF
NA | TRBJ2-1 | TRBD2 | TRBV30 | TGTGCCTGGACTGGGACTAGCGTCCAGGCCAGGGGGTCCTACAATGAGCAGTTCTTC | CAWTGTSVQARGSYNEQFF
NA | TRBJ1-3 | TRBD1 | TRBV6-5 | TGTGCCAGCAGTTACACCGGGACAGGCGCTTCAAACACCATATATTTT | CASSYTGTGASNTIYF
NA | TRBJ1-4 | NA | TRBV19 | TGTGCCAGTAGTCCACAGGCTGCAACTAATGAAAAACTGTTTTTT | CASSPQAATNEKLFF
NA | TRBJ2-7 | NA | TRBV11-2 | TGTGCCAGCAGCTTACCCAGAGGGTTCGACTACGAGCAGTACTTC | CASSLPRGFDYEQYF
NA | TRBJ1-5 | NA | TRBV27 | TGTGCCAGCAGTTGGGCAGGCAATCAGCCCCAGCATTTT | CASSWAGNQPQHF
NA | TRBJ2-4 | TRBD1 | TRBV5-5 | TGTGCCAGCAGCGTTGGGACAGTTGCCAAAAACATTCAGTACTTC | CASSVGTVAKNIQYF
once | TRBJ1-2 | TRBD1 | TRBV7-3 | TGTGCCAGCAGCTTGGACAGGGGGGGAAATGGCTACACCTTC | CASSLDRGGNGYTF
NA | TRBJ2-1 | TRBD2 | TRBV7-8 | TGTGCCAGCAGCCTAACCGGGACTAGCTCCTACAATGAGCAGTTCTTC | CASSLTGTSSYNEQFF
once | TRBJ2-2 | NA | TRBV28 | TGTGCCAGCGGAGGGGGCAGGGCCGGGGAGCTGTTTTTT | CASGGGRAGELFF
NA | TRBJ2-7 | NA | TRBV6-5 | TGTGCCAGCAGTTCCCCCGTTGGGGCCGGCGAGCAGTACTTC | CASSSPVGAGEQYF
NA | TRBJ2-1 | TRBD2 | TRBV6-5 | TGTGCCAGCAGTTCCTTTGGGGCGGGAGTCTCAAGTGAGCAGTTCTTC | CASSSFGAGVSSEQFF
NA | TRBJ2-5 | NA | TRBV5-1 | TGCGCCAGCAGCTTGGCCGGTACCCAAGAGACCCAGTACTTC | CASSLAGTQETQYF
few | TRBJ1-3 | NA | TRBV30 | TGTGCCTGGAGAGGGGGATTTAACACCATATATTTT | CAWRGGFNTIYF
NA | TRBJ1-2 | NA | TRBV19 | TGTGCCAGTAGTCTGACAGACAGCTATGGCTACACCTTC | CASSLTDSYGYTF
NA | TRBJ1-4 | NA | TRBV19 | TGTGCCAGTAGTATCGGGGGGCGCAATGAAAAACTGTTTTTT | CASSIGGRNEKLFF
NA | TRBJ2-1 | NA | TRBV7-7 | TGTGCCAGCAGCTTAGGAGCGAGTAATGAGCAGTTCTTC | CASSLGASNEQFF
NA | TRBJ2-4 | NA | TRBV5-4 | TGTGCCAGCAGCTTGGCGGTAGGGCAGTCTCAGGGCATTCAGTACTTC | CASSLAVGQSQGIQYF
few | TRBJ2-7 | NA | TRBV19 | TGTGCCAGTAGTAGACCTTCTCACAGCTCTCGGTCCCCATACGAGCAGTACTTC | CASSRPSHSSRSPYEQYF
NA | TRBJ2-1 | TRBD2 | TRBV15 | TGTGCCACCAGCAGAGAGGGTAGCGGGTACAATGAGCAGTTCTTC | CATSREGSGYNEQFF
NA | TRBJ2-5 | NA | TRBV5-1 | TGCGCCAGCAGCTTGGCGGCAGGGATTGAAGAGACCCAGTACTTC | CASSLAAGIEETQYF
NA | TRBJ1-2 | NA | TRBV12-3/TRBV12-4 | TGTGCCGCCGCGGGGGGAGGCTACACCTTC | CAAAGGGYTF
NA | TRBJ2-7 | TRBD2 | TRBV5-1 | TGCGCCAGCAGCTTAGGCGCAGCGGGACGAGCCTACGAGCAGTACTTC | CASSLGAAGRAYEQYF
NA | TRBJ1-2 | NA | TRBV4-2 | TGTGCCAGCAGTCGGGAGTATGGCTACACCTTC | CASSREYGYTF
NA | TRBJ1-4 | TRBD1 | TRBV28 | TGTGCCAGCAGTTCGACCGACAGGGGGCGCGGTGAAAAACTGTTTTTT | CASSSTDRGRGEKLFF
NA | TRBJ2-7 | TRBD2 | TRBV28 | TGTGCCAGCAGTTCACTGCCGGGACTAGCGGGAGAGGGGTCCCTCGAGCAGTACTTC | CASSSLPGLAGEGSLEQYF
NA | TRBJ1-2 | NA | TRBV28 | TGTGCCAGCACCTATGGGATCAGGGGCGCTGGCTACACCTTC | CASTYGIRGAGYTF
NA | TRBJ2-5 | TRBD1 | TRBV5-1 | TGCGCCAGCAGCTTGGAGGGACAGGGGGCGCGAGAGACCCAGTACTTC | CASSLEGQGARETQYF
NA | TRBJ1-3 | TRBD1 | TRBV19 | TGTGCCAGTAGTATCACAGGGGCTGGAAACACCATATATTTT | CASSITGAGNTIYF
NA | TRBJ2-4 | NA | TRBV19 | TGTGCCAGTAGTCCCGGGGGAGCGGCGGCCAAAAACATTCAGTACTTC | CASSPGGAAAKNIQYF
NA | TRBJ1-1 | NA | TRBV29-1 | TGCAGCTTGAAGGGACACATGAACACTGAAGCTTTCTTT | CSLKGHMNTEAFF
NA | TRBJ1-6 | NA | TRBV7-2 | TGTGCCAGCAGTCCCCCGGGTGGGCGGGGTAATTCACCCCTCCACTTT | CASSPPGGRGNSPLHF
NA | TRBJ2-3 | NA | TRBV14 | TGTGCCAGCAGCCAAGGGACAGACACAGATACGCAGTATTTT | CASSQGTDTDTQYF
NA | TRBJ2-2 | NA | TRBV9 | TGTGCCAGCAACCGACTAGAAAGTACCGGGGAGCTGTTTTTT | CASNRLESTGELFF
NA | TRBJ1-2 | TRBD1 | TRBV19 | TGTGCCACTACGAAGGACAGGGACTCCTATGGCTACACCTTC | CATTKDRDSYGYTF
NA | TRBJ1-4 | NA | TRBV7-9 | TGTGCCAGCAGCTTGTCGGGGATTGAAAAACTGTTTTTT | CASSLSGIEKLFF
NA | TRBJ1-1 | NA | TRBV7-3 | TGTGCCAGCAGCTTATATTCCCCGACGCTCGGGGACACTGAAGCTTTCTTT | CASSLYSPTLGDTEAFF
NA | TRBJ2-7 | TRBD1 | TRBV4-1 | TGCGCCAGCGGGGGACAGGGCACCTACGAGCAGTACTTC | CASGGQGTYEQYF
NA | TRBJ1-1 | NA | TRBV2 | TGTGCCAGTTTGATGAGGGGGAGCGCTGAAGCTTTCTTT | CASLMRGSAEAFF
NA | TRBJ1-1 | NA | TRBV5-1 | TGCGCCAGCAGCGCCTGGGGGCAGGGCAGATTGAACACTGAAGCTTTCTTT | CASSAWGQGRLNTEAFF
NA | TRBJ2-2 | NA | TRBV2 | TGTGCCAGCAGTGAAGCGAGGAACACCGGGGAGCTGTTTTTT | CASSEARNTGELFF
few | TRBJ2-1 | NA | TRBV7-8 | TGTGCCAGCAGCCTAGGGGGGGGGATCTACAATGAGCAGTTCTTC | CASSLGGGIYNEQFF
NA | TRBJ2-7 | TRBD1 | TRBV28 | TGTGCCAGCAGACGGACAGGAAGCTCCTACGAGCAGTACTTC | CASRRTGSSYEQYF
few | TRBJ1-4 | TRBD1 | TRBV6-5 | TGTGCCAGCAGCACCCCGGACAGGGGAGAAAAACTGTTTTTT | CASSTPDRGEKLFF
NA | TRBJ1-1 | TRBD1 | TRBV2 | TGTGCCAGCGCCAACAGGGGGCCCTTGAACACTGAAGCTTTCTTT | CASANRGPLNTEAFF
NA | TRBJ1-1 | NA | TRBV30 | TGTGCGTGGGGGGGAGTTGGAACTGAAGCTTTCTTT | CAWGGVGTEAFF
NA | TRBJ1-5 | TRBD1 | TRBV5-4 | TGTGCCAGCAGCGTGGGGGGAAGACAGGGGAGTCAGCCCCAGCATTTT | CASSVGGRQGSQPQHF
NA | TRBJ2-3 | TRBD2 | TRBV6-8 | TGTGCCAGAAAAGCGGGGGGGTATCCAGATACGCAGTATTTT | CARKAGGYPDTQYF
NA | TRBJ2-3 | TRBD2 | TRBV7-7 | TGTGCCAGCAGCATAGGACTAGCGGGCACAGATACGCAGTATTTT | CASSIGLAGTDTQYF